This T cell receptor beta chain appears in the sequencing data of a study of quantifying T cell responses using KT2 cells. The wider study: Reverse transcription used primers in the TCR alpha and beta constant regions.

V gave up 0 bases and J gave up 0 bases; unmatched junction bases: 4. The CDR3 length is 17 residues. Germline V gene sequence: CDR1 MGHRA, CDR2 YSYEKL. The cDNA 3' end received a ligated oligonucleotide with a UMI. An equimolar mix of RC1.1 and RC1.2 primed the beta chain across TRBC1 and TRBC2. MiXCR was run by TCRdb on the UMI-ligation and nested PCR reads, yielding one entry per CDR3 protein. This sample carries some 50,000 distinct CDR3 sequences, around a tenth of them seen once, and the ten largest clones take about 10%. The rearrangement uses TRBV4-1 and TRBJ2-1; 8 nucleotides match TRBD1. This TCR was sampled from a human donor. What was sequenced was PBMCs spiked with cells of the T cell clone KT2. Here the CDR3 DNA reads TGCGCCAGCAGCCAAGATCCAGGGACAGGCTCCTACAATGAGCAGTTCTTC. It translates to CASSQDPGTGSYNEQFF.